Below are 21 T cell receptor beta chains sequenced from a single sample in a study of cytomegalovirus exposure and HLA in healthy donors (dated by TCRdb to about 2017). The library was made by the immunoSEQ multiplex PCR assay. For the multiplex PCR, a mixture combining 60 forward primers for TCR Vbeta segments and 13 reverse primers for TCR Jbeta segments was used. TCRdb holds this immuneACCESS table with in-frame rearrangements only. Some clones are missing; in checked studies, unresolved V genes explain under half, and the rest has no known cause. The sample table contains around 120,000 clones; only one count was recorded for about three quarters of them. The ten largest clones add up to about 30% of the sample. The material sequenced was PBMCs. Every receptor here comes from a man aged 60 to 75 in good health and CMV-seropositive.

The J gene is TRBJ2-7, the V gene TRBV11-2; 7 bases map to TRBD1. The CDR3 is 12 residues long. CDR1 and CDR2 (germline): SGHAT, FQNNGV. V lost 5 bases and J lost 6; bases outside the gene matches: 4. CDR3 amino acids: CASSLTGLEQYF. CDR3 nucleotides: TGTGCCAGCAGCCTGACAGGGCTCGAGCAGTACTTC.

The rearrangement joins TRBV29-1 to TRBJ2-3; no reliable D call. The CDR3 contains 12 residues. Trimming cost V 6 bases and J 1 base, with 8 bases left between them. In germline, CDR1 is SQVTM, CDR2 ANQGSEA. CDR3 nucleotides: TGCAGCGTGCGACGGGGCACAGATACGCAGTATTTT. The encoded protein is CSVRRGTDTQYF.

The chain is built from TRBV5-1 and TRBJ2-7; TRBD2 agrees at 10 bases. Germline V CDR1 and CDR2: SGHRS, YFSETQ. The length of the CDR3 is 16 residues. The ends lost 0 bases at V and 5 bases at J; junction bases unmatched: 8. The CDR3 loop reads CASSLVVSGGADEQYF. CDR3 sequence (DNA): TGCGCCAGCAGCTTGGTTGTGAGCGGGGGGGCCGACGAGCAGTACTTC.

CDR3 sequence reads: CASSQGTAAQETQYF. The CDR3 nucleotides read TGCGCCAGCAGCCAAGGGACAGCGGCCCAAGAGACCCAGTACTTC. V and J are TRBV4-1 and TRBJ2-5; maybe TRBD1 (6 bases). This CDR3 is 15 amino acids long. Germline CDR1 MGHRA, CDR2 YSYEKL. The V end was cut by 1 base, the J end by 1 base, with 10 bases between.

Only one count was recorded for this clone. This chain links TRBV28 with TRBJ1-1, with TRBD1 matching over 7 bases. CDR1 and CDR2 from the germline V gene are MDHEN and SYDVKM. Trimming at V came to 3 bases and at J to 0 bases, leaving 7 bases not matched to a gene. The CDR3 is made up of 16 amino acids. The DNA for the CDR3 is TGTGCCAGCAGTTTGCTCGGAGGGGGCATGAACACTGAAGCTTTCTTT. This translates into CASSLLGGGMNTEAFF. The whole variable domain, filled in from reference TRBV28 and TRBJ1-1, reads DVKVTQSSRYLVKRTGEKVFLECVQDMDHENMFWYRQDPGLGLRLIYFSYDVKMKEKGDIPEGYSVSREKKERFSLILESASTNQTSMYLCASSLLGGGMNTEAFFGQGTRLTVV.

This chain connects TRBV5-5 to TRBJ1-5, with D possibly TRBD1 on 6 matching bases. Trimming pared 2 bases from V and 10 bases from J, leaving 10 bases between. Germline values: CDR1 SGHKS, CDR2 YYEKEE (reference sequence). CDR3 length: 12 residues. The CDR3: CASSLRGGPQHF. The CDR3, as DNA: TGTGCCAGCAGCTTAAGGGGGGGACCCCAGCATTTT.

The chain links TRBV4-1 to TRBJ1-5; no clear D. The ends were cut back, 0 bases at V and 9 bases at J, with 9 bases in the middle. The CDR3 runs to 13 residues. Germline V gene sequence: CDR1 MGHRA, CDR2 YSYEKL. The CDR3 loop is CASSQDSLLPQHF. CDR3 nucleotides: TGCGCCAGCAGCCAAGACAGTCTGTTGCCCCAGCATTTT.

The J gene is TRBJ2-2, the V gene TRBV2; D may be TRBD1 (6 bases). Trimming left V 6 bases short and J 5 bases short, with 16 bases between. CDR3 size: 15 residues. Germline assignment: CDR1 SNHLY and CDR2 FYNNEI. The CDR3 bases are TGTGCCAGCAGCAACACTAATCAGGGGACCGGGGAGCTGTTTTTT. This codes for CASSNTNQGTGELFF.

V is TRBV7-6 and J is TRBJ1-1, with 11 bases fitting TRBD1. CDR1 and CDR2 (germline): SGHVS, FNYEAQ. After removal of 5 bases from V and 3 bases from J, the junction contained 14 bases not matched to a gene. The CDR3 extends over 18 amino acids. The CDR3 DNA follows: TGTGCCAGCAGCGCGTACGGGACAGGGGGTGGATTAGACACTGAAGCTTTCTTT. It yields the protein CASSAYGTGGGLDTEAFF. Combining the CDR3 with reference TRBV7-6 and TRBJ1-1 gives the whole variable domain GAGVSQSPRYKVTKRGQDVALRCDPISGHVSLYWYRQALGQGPEFLTYFNYEAQQDKSGLPNDRFSAERPEGSISTLTIQRTEQRDSAMYRCASSAYGTGGGLDTEAFFGQGTRLTVV.

The chain's CDR3 is CASSQAAGGGYGYTF. DNA for the CDR3: TGCGCCAGCAGCCAAGCGGCAGGGGGAGGCTATGGCTACACCTTC. This chain uses TRBV4-1 with TRBJ1-2, with 7 nucleotides matching TRBD1. The length of the CDR3 is 15 residues. Losses at the gene ends were 1 base for V and 4 bases for J; bases not matched to a gene: 6. In germline, CDR1 is MGHRA, CDR2 YSYEKL.

The chain recombines TRBV7-9 with TRBJ1-1; 7 nucleotides agree with TRBD1. V lost 1 base, J lost 1 base, and 3 bases stayed unmatched. This CDR3 contains 15 residues. Looked up from germline, CDR1 is SEHNR and CDR2 is FQNEAQ (reference sequence). The CDR3 region is CASSLGDRENTEAFF. DNA of the CDR3: TGTGCCAGCAGCTTAGGTGACAGGGAGAACACTGAAGCTTTCTTT.

The rearrangement joins TRBV5-1 to TRBJ1-1; no clear D. The CDR3 is made up of 14 amino acids. CDR1 is SGHRS and CDR2 is YFSETQ in the germline V gene. Trimming cost V 7 bases and J 0 bases, with 13 bases left between them. CDR3 coding DNA: TGCGCCAGCGGAGAGTACTACATGAACACTGAAGCTTTCTTT. This codes for CASGEYYMNTEAFF.

The chain combines TRBV11-2 with TRBJ1-2, with 8 positions matching TRBD1. Germline CDR1 reads SGHAT; CDR2 reads FQNNGV. The CDR3 extends over 15 amino acids. J was trimmed by 4 bases and V by 3 bases; bases with no gene match: 7. The CDR3 DNA follows: TGTGCCAGCAGCTTTGGGACAGGCGTCCTCTATGGCTACACCTTC. It is translated as CASSFGTGVLYGYTF.

This clone was seen only once. J is TRBJ2-5 and V is TRBV2; TRBD1 matches at 10 bases. The J call is uncertain, as TRBJ2-7 better fits the DNA end. The CDR3 is made up of 14 amino acids. Germline CDR1 reads SNHLY; CDR2 reads FYNNEI. The CDR3 DNA reads as TGTGCCAGCAGTCCGGGACAGGGGCGCTACGAGCAGTACTTC. The encoded protein is CASSPGQGRYEQYF.

The rearrangement links TRBV14 to TRBJ2-2; maybe TRBD1 (6 bases). V lost 4 bases and J 2 bases, leaving 17 bases between the germline ends. Germline-derived CDR1 and CDR2 are SGHDN and FVKESK. There are 17 residues in the CDR3. CDR3 DNA: TGTGCCAGCAGCCGGGAGACGGACAGCCTTAACACCGGGGAGCTGTTTTTT. Its translation is CASSRETDSLNTGELFF.

J is TRBJ2-3 and V is TRBV4-1; 9 positions match TRBD1. The germline V gene has CDR1 MGHRA and CDR2 YSYEKL. The CDR3 covers 17 residues. Trimming removed 1 base from V and 2 bases from J; junction bases left unmatched: 7. The CDR3 reads CASSQADRGLSTDTQYF. DNA of the CDR3: TGCGCCAGCAGCCAAGCGGACAGGGGTTTGTCCACAGATACGCAGTATTTT.

The V call is TRBV6-1, the J call TRBJ1-6; D gene uncertain. CDR1 and CDR2 from the germline V gene are MNHNS and SASEGT. This CDR3 region has 13 residues. V was shortened by 3 bases and J by 9 bases, with 9 bases between the two germline ends. This CDR3 is CASSERRISPLHF. For the CDR3, the DNA is TGTGCCAGCAGTGAGCGGCGGATTTCACCCCTCCACTTT.

The chain combines TRBV7-3 with TRBJ2-2, with D unresolved. V was pared by 5 bases and J by 6 bases, with 7 bases between. This CDR3 spans 12 amino acids. CDR1 and CDR2 (germline): SGHTA, FQGTGA. The CDR3 protein is CASSPPAGELFF. The CDR3 DNA reads TGTGCCAGCAGCCCCCCGGCCGGGGAGCTGTTTTTT.

Concerning this clone: One junction end does not reproduce the germline sequence, and a read error may be involved. The rearrangement links TRBV6-5 to TRBJ2-4, with TRBD2 matching 7 bases. The CDR3 totals 16 residues. Germline V gene sequence: CDR1 MNHEY, CDR2 SVGAGI. The CDR3 DNA is TGTGCCAGCAGTTACTCGAGCGGGGTAACCAAAAACAGTCAGTACTTC. Its translation: CASSYSSGVTKNSQYF.

As regards this clone: Other DNA sequences from this sample encode an identical CDR3 as well. The chain has TRBV7-8 and TRBJ2-7, with 7 positions matching TRBD1. CDR1 SGHVS and CDR2 FQNEAQ come from the germline V gene. The CDR3 is 14 residues long. The trim removed 1 base at V and 2 bases at J, leaving 2 bases unmatched. In DNA, the CDR3 is TGTGCCAGCAGCTTAGGACAGGGTGCCTACGAGCAGTACTTC. Its translation is CASSLGQGAYEQYF.

The CDR3 DNA is TGTGCCAGCAGACAGCGGGGCCGCACAGATACGCAGTATTTT. Protein sequence: CASRQRGRTDTQYF. The chain employs TRBV2 and TRBJ2-3; 7 bases align to TRBD2. Germline V CDR1 and CDR2: SNHLY, FYNNEI. V shed 6 bases, J shed 1 base, and the junction held 4 bases outside the gene matches. CDR3 length: 14 amino acids.